One and the same sample provided the 11 T cell receptor beta chains below, sequenced in a study of cytomegalovirus exposure and HLA in healthy donors. Libraries were prepared by immunoSEQ multiplex PCR; TCRdb keeps only in-frame clonotypes and omits some of them. The repertoire consists of 150,000 to 200,000 clones, with under 95% occurring once and the leading ten covering over 2.5%. Sequenced sample: PBMCs. The receptors were gathered from a woman between 18 and 29 years old in good health and CMV-seropositive.

The chain recombines TRBV27 with TRBJ2-7; 7 bases line up with TRBD1. From germline, CDR1 is MNHEY and CDR2 SMNVEV (reference sequence). CDR3 length: 15 amino acids. The junction had 8 bases not matched to a gene; V was cut back by 3 bases and J by 3 bases. The CDR3 region is CASSFRSGQRYEQYF. The CDR3, as DNA: TGTGCCAGCAGTTTCCGTTCGGGACAGCGCTACGAGCAGTACTTC.

The chain joins TRBV7-2 to TRBJ1-1, with TRBD1 matching over 10 bases. Trimming removed 5 bases from V and 0 bases from J; junction bases left unmatched: 6. The CDR3 has 16 amino acids. Germline CDR1 SGHTA, CDR2 FQGNSA. The CDR3, as DNA: TGTGCCAGCAGCCGACAGGGGGCTGGAATGAACACTGAAGCTTTCTTT. The encoded protein is CASSRQGAGMNTEAFF. Drawing the rest from reference TRBV7-2 and TRBJ1-1, the complete variable domain is GAGVSQSPSNKVTEKGKDVELRCDPISGHTALYWYRQSLGQGLEFLIYFQGNSAPDKSGLPSDRFSAERTGGSVSTLTIQRTQQEDSAVYLCASSRQGAGMNTEAFFGQGTRLTVV.

This clone was counted between two and nine times. J is TRBJ1-2 and V is TRBV18; 7 bases are a match to TRBD1. Germline trimming cut 5 bases from V and 0 bases from J; bases unmatched to any gene: 9. This CDR3 region has 16 residues. Per the germline V gene, CDR1 is KGHSH and CDR2 is LQKENI. CDR3 amino acids: CASSSLTDRSNYGYTF. The CDR3 DNA sequence: TGTGCCAGCTCATCACTTACGGACAGGTCTAACTATGGCTACACCTTC.

The V and J genes are TRBV7-9 and TRBJ2-7, with D perhaps matching TRBD2 (6 bases). CDR1 and CDR2 (germline): SEHNR, FQNEAQ (reference sequence). V lost 5 bases to trimming and J lost 2 bases, with 19 bases between them. The CDR3 totals 16 residues. The CDR3 sequence is CASSPTRGAGTYEQYF. CDR3 DNA: TGTGCCAGCAGCCCAACCCGCGGGGCGGGGACCTACGAGCAGTACTTC.

The chain has TRBV10-3 and TRBJ2-7; perhaps TRBD2 as D (5 bases). The CDR3 has 14 residues. CDR1 is ENHRY and CDR2 is SYGVKD in the germline V gene. V shed 1 base and J shed 5 bases, with 12 bases lying between them. CDR3 loop: CAISEFEGRDEQYF. As DNA, the CDR3 is TGTGCCATCAGTGAGTTTGAGGGTCGCGACGAGCAGTACTTC.

This chain links TRBV5-1 with TRBJ2-7, with D perhaps TRBD2 (6 bases). The CDR3 length is 16 residues. Germline loops: CDR1 SGHRS, CDR2 YFSETQ. The ends were cut back, 0 bases at V and 5 bases at J, with 18 bases in the middle. The CDR3 nucleotides are TGCGCCAGCAGCTTGGCCGGGACTTTCCAAGGGGACGAGCAGTACTTC. Residues: CASSLAGTFQGDEQYF.

J is TRBJ2-1 and V is TRBV4-2, with 8 positions matching TRBD2. Per the germline V gene, CDR1 is LGHNA and CDR2 is YNFKEQ. V was clipped by 0 bases and J by 9 bases; unmatched bases: 10. The CDR3 is 16 amino acids. In DNA, the CDR3 is TGTGCCAGCAGCCAAGACCTTGGGACTAGAGTCGGTGAGCAGTTCTTC. Translated: CASSQDLGTRVGEQFF.

The chain links TRBV18 to TRBJ2-5; 13 nucleotides align to TRBD2. CDR3 length: 17 residues. Germline V gives CDR1 KGHSH, CDR2 LQKENI. V gave up 0 bases and J gave up 5 bases; unmatched junction bases: 6. The CDR3 sequence is CASSPPRGLAGVETQYF. As DNA, the CDR3 is TGTGCCAGCTCACCACCGCGTGGACTAGCGGGAGTGGAGACCCAGTACTTC.

This chain uses TRBV5-1 with TRBJ2-1, with 9 nucleotides matching TRBD1. The germline V gene has CDR1 SGHRS and CDR2 YFSETQ. The length of the CDR3 is 15 residues. V lost 2 bases to trimming and J lost 3 bases; unmatched junction nucleotides: 3. As DNA, the CDR3 is TGCGCCAGCAGCTTACGGACAGGGGACTACAATGAGCAGTTCTTC. It yields the protein CASSLRTGDYNEQFF.

This clone was seen once. The chain combines TRBV9 with TRBJ2-7; TRBD2 aligns across 7 bases. This CDR3 has 17 residues. Germline-derived CDR1 and CDR2 are SGDLS and YYNGEE. The V gene end was trimmed by 0 bases and the J gene end by 4 bases; junction bases not matched to a gene: 13. The CDR3 DNA reads TGTGCCAGCAGCGTAGGTGCGGGAGTGACCCCTCCTTACGAGCAGTACTTC. It translates to CASSVGAGVTPPYEQYF.

The gene calls are TRBV19 and TRBJ1-2, with TRBD1 as a possible D gene (6 bases). The CDR3 has 16 residues. Germline values: CDR1 LNHDA, CDR2 SQIVND (reference sequence). The V gene lost 3 bases and the J gene lost 4 bases, with 18 bases spanning the gap. Here the CDR3 reads CASSIVRGARGYGYTF. DNA of the CDR3: TGTGCCAGTAGTATCGTTCGGGGCGCCAGGGGCTATGGCTACACCTTC.